The 32 T cell receptor beta chains given below trace back to one sample, sequenced in a study of cytomegalovirus exposure and HLA in healthy donors. PCR involved 60 Vbeta and 13 Jbeta primers. The assay was immunoSEQ multiplex PCR, and TCRdb's table has in-frame clones only and misses some. The top ten clones hold 1.5% to 2% of a sample with around 76,000 clones, 78% of them seen once. The sample taken for sequencing was PBMCs. These receptor sequences come from a man aged 40-50 years in good health and CMV-seronegative.

The chain has TRBV7-3 and TRBJ2-2; D gene uncertain. This CDR3 is 16 amino acids long. Germline V CDR1 and CDR2: SGHTA, FQGTGA. V was trimmed by 5 bases and J by 0 bases, leaving 13 bases between them. The CDR3 spells CASSPHGRANTGELFF. The DNA for the CDR3 is TGTGCCAGCAGCCCCCACGGTCGCGCGAACACCGGGGAGCTGTTTTTT.

This chain uses TRBV12-5 with TRBJ2-2; 7 bases are a match to TRBD2. The V segment lost 1 base and the J segment 2 bases; nucleotides outside the gene matches: 1. Germline V gene data show CDR1 as LGHNT and CDR2 as FRNRAP. The CDR3 loop spans 15 amino acids. CDR3 loop: CASGLGGSNTGELFF. The CDR3 bases are TGTGCTAGTGGTTTGGGCGGGAGTAACACCGGGGAGCTGTTTTTT.

This sequence joins TRBV19 and TRBJ1-1; D ambiguous. The CDR3 spans 17 residues. The germline CDR1 and CDR2 sequences are LNHDA and SQIVND (reference sequence). V was shortened by 2 bases and J by 1 base, with 17 bases between the two germline ends. CDR3 region: CASSIIGLPSRNTEAFF. The CDR3 DNA is TGTGCCAGTAGTATAATTGGACTCCCCAGCAGGAACACTGAAGCTTTCTTT. Based on the CDR3 plus reference TRBV19 and TRBJ1-1, the full variable domain is DGGITQSPKYLFRKEGQNVTLSCEQNLNHDAMYWYRQDPGQGLRLIYYSQIVNDFQKGDIAEGYSVSREKKESFPLTVTSAQKNPTAFYLCASSIIGLPSRNTEAFFGQGTRLTVV.

Points on this clone: Relative to the germline gene, one junction end is altered; a read error may explain this. The chain links TRBV25-1 to TRBJ2-6; the D gene is possibly TRBD1 (5 bases). Per germline, CDR1 MGHDK and CDR2 SYGVNS. The CDR3 runs 13 residues. The CDR3 loop reads CASSIPGANGLTF. In DNA, the CDR3 is TGTGCCAGCAGTATTCCTGGGGCCAACGGCCTGACTTTC. The full variable domain, in which reference TRBV25-1 and TRBJ2-6 provide the parts outside the CDR3, is EADIYQTPRYLVIGTGKKITLECSQTMGHDKMYWYQQDPGMELHLIHYSYGVNSTEKGDLSSESTVSRIRTEHFPLTLESARPSHTSQYLCASSIPGANGLTFGAGSRLTVL.

V usage is TRBV6-5 and J usage is TRBJ2-1; 8 nucleotides agree with TRBD2. The germline V gene has CDR1 MNHEY and CDR2 SVGAGI. This CDR3 is built from 16 residues. With 0 bases clipped from V and 6 bases from J, the junction kept 7 bases outside the gene matches. CDR3 nucleotides: TGTGCCAGCAGTTACTCGAACGGGAGGGATGGCAATGAGCAGTTCTTC. Translated: CASSYSNGRDGNEQFF.

The chain employs TRBV18 and TRBJ1-3; D is uncertain. The germline V and J ends were trimmed by 2 bases and 4 bases, with 12 bases remaining between them. Germline V CDR1 and CDR2: KGHSH, LQKENI. CDR3 length: 15 amino acids. CDR3 region: CASSPVGVEGNTIYF. As DNA, the CDR3 is TGTGCCAGCTCACCAGTCGGGGTCGAAGGAAACACCATATATTTT.

In this sample, this clone turned up once. This chain links TRBV7-8 with TRBJ2-4, with TRBD1 matching over 10 bases. Germline V gene sequence: CDR1 SGHVS, CDR2 FQNEAQ. This CDR3 is 15 amino acids long. Trimming cost V 5 bases and J 9 bases; bases outside gene matches: 10. In DNA, the CDR3 is TGTGCCAGCAGCAGGGACAGGGGTGGCTTGGCCATTCAGTACTTC. Amino acids: CASSRDRGGLAIQYF. The full variable domain, its missing parts supplied by reference TRBV7-8 and TRBJ2-4, is GAGVSQSPRYKVAKRGQDVALRCDPISGHVSLFWYQQALGQGPEFLTYFQNEAQLDKSGLPSDRFFAERPEGSVSTLKIQRTQQEDSAVYLCASSRDRGGLAIQYFGAGTRLSVL.

The chain is built from TRBV27 and TRBJ2-7; weak D call: TRBD2 (7 bases). The CDR3 contains 14 residues. V lost 2 bases to trimming and J lost 3 bases, with 11 bases between them. Germline values: CDR1 MNHEY, CDR2 SMNVEV (reference sequence). The CDR3 spells CASSLTGRGYEQYF. The CDR3 region has the DNA TGTGCCAGCAGTTTAACAGGGAGGGGCTACGAGCAGTACTTC.

CDR3 amino acids: CASSVVSGLAGARSEQFF. In DNA form, the CDR3 reads TGTGCCAGCAGCGTCGTGTCGGGACTAGCGGGAGCAAGGTCTGAGCAGTTCTTC. The chain carries TRBV5-4 and TRBJ2-1, with 14 bases fitting TRBD2. Germline V gene data show CDR1 as SGHNT and CDR2 as YYREEE (reference sequence). Germline trimming cut 4 bases from V and 9 bases from J; bases unmatched to any gene: 15. The CDR3 has 18 residues.

This chain links TRBV7-9 with TRBJ1-1, with TRBD1 matching over 10 bases. V gave up 5 bases and J gave up 13 bases; unmatched junction bases: 10. Germline CDR1 and CDR2: SEHNR and FQNEAQ (reference sequence). This CDR3 comprises 13 residues. CDR3 residues: CASSPGQGERSFF. The CDR3 DNA reads TGTGCCAGCAGCCCAGGACAGGGGGAGAGAAGTTTCTTT. Full variable domain (outside the CDR3, taken from reference TRBV7-9 and TRBJ1-1): DTGVSQNPRHKITKRGQNVTFRCDPISEHNRLYWYRQTLGQGPEFLTYFQNEAQLEKSRLLSDRFSAERPKGSFSTLEIQRTEQGDSAMYLCASSPGQGERSFFGQGTRLTVV.

CDR3 protein: CASSTSSDTQYF. The CDR3 DNA sequence: TGCGCCAGCAGTACTAGTTCAGATACGCAGTATTTT. This chain uses TRBV10-2 with TRBJ2-3; D might be TRBD2 (5 bases). The germline CDR1 and CDR2 sequences are WSHSY and SAAADI. V shed 5 bases and J shed 4 bases, with 7 bases lying between them. The CDR3 is 12 amino acids.

The rearrangement uses TRBV9 and TRBJ2-2; 9 bases align to TRBD2. The CDR3 contains 17 residues. In germline, CDR1 is SGDLS, CDR2 YYNGEE. V lost 2 bases, J lost 1 base, and 6 bases stayed unmatched. The CDR3 region is CASSVSREGLNTGELFF. The CDR3 bases are TGTGCCAGCAGCGTCTCGCGGGAGGGCTTGAACACCGGGGAGCTGTTTTTT.

The gene calls are TRBV5-8 and TRBJ2-3; D is perhaps TRBD1 (8 bases). There are 14 residues in the CDR3. Between the trimmed V and J ends, which lost 9 bases and 2 bases, there was a span of 16 bases. Germline V gene data show CDR1 as SGHTS and CDR2 as YDEGEE. Here the CDR3 DNA reads TGTGCCACCCGCGGGGGACAGGCCACAGATACGCAGTATTTT. It encodes CATRGGQATDTQYF.

V gene TRBV28 combines with J gene TRBJ2-7, with TRBD1 identical over 7 bases. Trimming at V came to 5 bases and at J to 3 bases, leaving 10 bases not matched to a gene. The germline gives CDR1 MDHEN, CDR2 SYDVKM. This CDR3 spans 15 amino acids. CDR3 in DNA: TGTGCCAGCAGTGAATGGACAGGCGGACACTACGAGCAGTACTTC. Protein: CASSEWTGGHYEQYF.

The chain employs TRBV7-2 and TRBJ2-5; D possibly corresponds to TRBD2 (6 bases). The CDR3 extends over 14 amino acids. Trimming took 3 bases from V and 5 from J, leaving 13 bases between them. CDR1 and CDR2 (germline): SGHTA, FQGNSA. This CDR3 is CASSFPRGSETQYF. CDR3 sequence (DNA): TGTGCCAGCAGCTTCCCGCGGGGCTCCGAGACCCAGTACTTC. Using reference TRBV7-2 and TRBJ2-5 for the parts outside the CDR3, the full variable domain is GAGVSQSPSNKVTEKGKDVELRCDPISGHTALYWYRQSLGQGLEFLIYFQGNSAPDKSGLPSDRFSAERTGGSVSTLTIQRTQQEDSAVYLCASSFPRGSETQYFGPGTRLLVL.

V usage is TRBV7-6 and J usage is TRBJ2-1; 7 bases fit TRBD2. The germline gives CDR1 SGHVS, CDR2 FNYEAQ. The V gene end was trimmed by 4 bases and the J gene end by 0 bases; junction bases not matched to a gene: 9. The CDR3 runs 17 residues. The chain's CDR3 is CASSWGGLLSSYNEQFF. The CDR3 DNA is TGTGCCAGCAGCTGGGGAGGGCTCTTAAGCTCCTACAATGAGCAGTTCTTC.

The V call is TRBV7-9, the J call TRBJ2-1; D is unclear. CDR3 length: 11 amino acids. In germline, CDR1 is SEHNR, CDR2 FQNEAQ (reference sequence). V lost 6 bases, J lost 4 bases, and 4 bases lay in between. CDR3 bases: TGTGCCAGCAGAACATACAATGAGCAGTTCTTC. This sequence encodes CASRTYNEQFF.

J is TRBJ1-2 and V is TRBV11-2; unclear D gene. The CDR3 sequence is 14 residues long. V was pared by 3 bases and J by 6 bases, with 14 bases between. CDR1 is SGHAT, CDR2 FQNNGV, per germline. This CDR3 reads CASSFMGGRDGYTF. In DNA form, the CDR3 reads TGTGCCAGCAGCTTCATGGGAGGGAGGGATGGCTACACCTTC.

A few counts support this clone. This chain uses TRBV5-4 with TRBJ2-7; 8 bases match TRBD2. Germline loops: CDR1 SGHNT, CDR2 YYREEE (reference sequence). With V trimmed by 0 bases and J by 4 bases, 3 bases remained unmatched. The CDR3 runs to 14 residues. CDR3 loop: CASSLEGLGYEQYF. The CDR3 DNA sequence: TGTGCCAGCAGCTTGGAGGGACTAGGATACGAGCAGTACTTC.

The chain combines TRBV15 with TRBJ2-7; possible D gene TRBD2, 6 bases. The CDR3 is made up of 14 amino acids. CDR1 and CDR2 from the germline V gene are LNHNV and YYDKDF (reference sequence). Trimming took off 0 bases at V and 1 base at J, with 7 bases between the two ends. Here the CDR3 DNA reads TGTGCCACCAGCAGAGATGGGGGGTCCTACGAGCAGTACTTC. The encoded protein is CATSRDGGSYEQYF.

The genes are TRBV4-1 and TRBJ2-1; D may be TRBD1 (5 bases). Germline CDR1 is MGHRA and CDR2 is YSYEKL. The length of the CDR3 is 15 residues. With 0 bases removed from V and 6 bases from J, the gap between germline ends came to 12 bases. This chain's CDR3 is CASSQDPGNFNEQFF. CDR3 bases: TGCGCCAGCAGCCAAGATCCAGGGAATTTCAATGAGCAGTTCTTC.

The rearrangement uses TRBV10-3 and TRBJ2-6; 11 positions match TRBD1. This CDR3 has 17 amino acids. J gave up 2 bases and V 7 bases, and 7 bases lay outside the gene matches. The germline V gene has CDR1 ENHRY and CDR2 SYGVKD. The CDR3 DNA reads as TGTGCCATCACAGACCGGGACAGGGGGACTGGGGCCAACGTCCTGACTTTC. This sequence encodes CAITDRDRGTGANVLTF.

A single count supports this clone. The chain employs TRBV6-1 and TRBJ2-7, with 8 bases lining up with TRBD1. There are 14 residues in the CDR3. CDR1 and CDR2 (germline): MNHNS, SASEGT. Losses at the gene ends were 6 bases for V and 3 bases for J; bases not matched to a gene: 7. In nucleotides, the CDR3 is TGTGCCAGCAGCCCAGGGGGCGCAGGCTACGAGCAGTACTTC. It translates to CASSPGGAGYEQYF.

This clone was observed a handful of times. V is TRBV11-3 and J is TRBJ1-1; no reliable D call. Per germline, CDR1 SGHNT and CDR2 YENEEA. V was trimmed by 2 bases and J by 1 base, leaving 5 bases between them. The CDR3 has 13 residues. The DNA of the CDR3 is TGTGCCAGCAGCTTAAACAAGAACACTGAAGCTTTCTTT. Encoded protein: CASSLNKNTEAFF. The whole variable domain, remainder taken from reference TRBV11-3 and TRBJ1-1, is EAGVVQSPRYKIIEKKQPVAFWCNPISGHNTLYWYLQNLGQGPELLIRYENEEAVDDSQLPKDRFSAERLKGVDSTLKIQPAELGDSAVYLCASSLNKNTEAFFGQGTRLTVV.

The chain recombines TRBV9 with TRBJ1-3, with no clear D. The CDR3 is made up of 16 amino acids. Trimming stripped 1 base from V and 1 base from J, with 12 bases between. Looked up from germline, CDR1 is SGDLS and CDR2 is YYNGEE. The CDR3 coding sequence is TGTGCCAGCAGCGTAAAGCCAGCGGGGTCTGGAAACACCATATATTTT. Its translation is CASSVKPAGSGNTIYF. The whole variable domain, remainder taken from reference TRBV9 and TRBJ1-3, is DSGVTQTPKHLITATGQRVTLRCSPRSGDLSVYWYQQSLDQGLQFLIQYYNGEERAKGNILERFSAQQFPDLHSELNLSSLELGDSALYFCASSVKPAGSGNTIYFGEGSWLTVV.

The V gene is TRBV19, the J gene TRBJ2-7; tentative D call: TRBD1 (5 bases). Deletions cut 5 bases from V and 4 bases from J, with 9 bases between. This CDR3 is built from 12 residues. CDR1 and CDR2 from the germline V gene are LNHDA and SQIVND (reference sequence). CDR3 in amino acids: CASSDSLYEQYF. CDR3 bases: TGTGCCAGTAGTGACAGCCTGTACGAGCAGTACTTC.

The V gene is TRBV7-6, the J gene TRBJ2-7; 8 bases align to TRBD1. Germline trimming cut 4 bases from V and 1 base from J; bases unmatched to any gene: 3. The CDR3 covers 14 residues. Germline V gene sequence: CDR1 SGHVS, CDR2 FNYEAQ. As DNA, the CDR3 is TGTGCCAGCAGCTCGGGGACAGGATCCTACGAGCAGTACTTC. Translating gives CASSSGTGSYEQYF.

In nucleotides, the CDR3 is TGTGCCAGCAGAGGAGGGACAGGGGAGAGCTACGAGCAGTACTTC. It codes for CASRGGTGESYEQYF. The chain has TRBV6-1 and TRBJ2-7; 10 bases fit TRBD1. Per germline, CDR1 MNHNS and CDR2 SASEGT. Germline trimming cut 6 bases from V and 3 bases from J; bases unmatched to any gene: 8. This CDR3 has 15 residues.

The V call is TRBV9, the J call TRBJ2-7; 7 bases are shared with TRBD2. This CDR3 comprises 15 residues. V lost 4 bases, J lost 2 bases, and 9 bases stayed unmatched. Germline CDR1 reads SGDLS; CDR2 reads YYNGEE. CDR3 nucleotides: TGTGCCAGCAGCCCAATCGAGCGGGGCCCCTACGAGCAGTACTTC. Translating it yields CASSPIERGPYEQYF.

This clone was picked up a small number of times. The CDR3 bases are TGTGCCAGTAGTCTTTGGTCCGGGCAGGGCAGGGAGACCCAGTACTTC. This gives the protein CASSLWSGQGRETQYF. The chain is built from TRBV19 and TRBJ2-5, with D tentatively TRBD1 (5 bases). V was cut by 5 bases and J by 5 bases, with 21 bases left in between. The CDR3 covers 16 residues. CDR1 is LNHDA, CDR2 SQIVND, per germline (reference sequence). Drawing the rest from reference TRBV19 and TRBJ2-5, the complete variable domain is DGGITQSPKYLFRKEGQNVTLSCEQNLNHDAMYWYRQDPGQGLRLIYYSQIVNDFQKGDIAEGYSVSREKKESFPLTVTSAQKNPTAFYLCASSLWSGQGRETQYFGPGTRLLVL.

The chain is built from TRBV4-1 and TRBJ2-1, with D maybe TRBD2 (6 bases). Trimming removed 2 bases from V and 1 base from J, with 15 bases in between. CDR1 is MGHRA and CDR2 is YSYEKL in the germline V gene. This CDR3 region has 17 residues. As DNA, the CDR3 is TGCGCCAGCAGCCAAATCGGGCGGGGCCCTTCCTACAATGAGCAGTTCTTC. Protein: CASSQIGRGPSYNEQFF.

The chain uses TRBV27 and TRBJ2-2, with D possibly matching TRBD1 (5 bases). CDR3 length: 14 amino acids. Germline CDR1 and CDR2: MNHEY and SMNVEV (reference sequence). With 0 bases removed from V and 8 bases from J, the gap between germline ends came to 10 bases. This chain's CDR3 is CASSLSNRMGELFF. As DNA, the CDR3 is TGTGCCAGCAGTTTATCGAACAGGATGGGGGAGCTGTTTTTT.